The entry below gives a single T cell receptor (beta chain) sequence along with its context. Its antigen target is currently unknown. No base qualities exist here, and no much larger clone lies one base off it. The data stem from a study of OX40 agonist ivuxolimab in advanced cancers. Study-wide context: Ivuxolimab was a fully human IgG2 agonistic monoclonal antibody targeting the costimulatory receptor OX40 (CD134). Intravenous ivuxolimab was administered to patients every 2 weeks at six dose levels: 0.01, 0.1, 0.3, 1.5, 3 and 10 mg/kg. Among the approximately 50 dose-escalation patients, about 19 had hepatocellular carcinoma, approximately 15 melanoma, 9 renal cell carcinoma and 9 head and neck cancer. The dose-escalation cohort was approximately 83% male with a mean age of about 65 years, ranging from roughly 20 to 80. Patients were allowed to have had prior anti-PD-1, anti-PD-L1 or anti-CTLA-4 therapy, and approximately 39% of the dose-escalation patients had been treated with checkpoint inhibitors. Partial responses were achieved by three dose-escalation patients, of whom one had hepatocellular carcinoma and two had cutaneous melanoma. Peripheral TCRbeta sequencing aimed to test whether ivuxolimab altered TCR sequence diversity and caused clonal T-cell expansion. The monotherapy dose-escalation portion (N ≈ 52 patients) of the phase I ivuxolimab trial is reported in the paper.

Genomic DNA was extracted from sorted cells for sequencing of the TCRbeta CDR3 region. The immunoSEQ Assay was used to sequence the TCRbeta CDR3 regions. What TCRdb holds here is the immuneACCESS table cut down to in-frame rearrangements. Part of the clones is not present; checked against another copy, under half of the missing clones reflect an unresolved V gene, and the others are unexplained. The sample table lists tens of thousands of clones, around 82% of them with a count of one. 2% to 2.5% of the sample lies in the top ten. Broader findings and caveats from the paper: After ivuxolimab, CD8+ T cells had more expanded clones than CD4+ T cells on average. Low levels of normalized T-cell clonal expansion were also shown by some nonresponding patients. At doses from 0.1 to 3.0 mg/kg, clonal expansion was seen in both CD4+ and CD8+ blood T cells between baseline and week 6. Antigen specificity was not determined for the clonally expanded peripheral T cells. In partial responders in the 0.1-3.0 mg/kg groups, normalized peripheral clonal expansion was found to be among the lowest, especially among CD8+ T cells.

Patients with autoimmune disease history or receiving systemic immunosuppression were excluded from the trial. Peripheral blood for TCR sequencing was collected from all dose cohorts at baseline, on cycle 4 day 1, and on cycle 7 day 1. Samples were obtained from an open-label, multicenter, first-in-human phase I dose-escalation trial of ivuxolimab. Adults with locally advanced or metastatic melanoma, renal cell carcinoma, hepatocellular carcinoma or head and neck squamous cell carcinoma were enrolled in the trial. CD4+ and CD8+ T cells were sorted separately from peripheral blood before TCR sequencing. The CDR3 starts with the cysteine, ends with the phenylalanine, and has 14 residues. The entry retains the CDR3 DNA only, 42 bases that are in frame from base 1. V was cut back by 0 bases and J by 5 bases, leaving a gap of 11 bases between them. In the germline V gene (reference sequence), CDR1 corresponds to SGHNT and CDR2 to YYREEE.

The sample consisted of CD4+ or CD8+ T cells sorted from blood, taken in a trial of the OX40 agonist ivuxolimab. The sequence derives from an adult with an advanced solid tumor such as melanoma, head and neck, liver or kidney cancer. This chain joins TRBV5-4 to TRBJ1-1; too little of a D gene remains to name it. At the DNA level, the sequence is TGTGCCAGCAGCTTGGGGGCGGAGGGAACTGAAGCTTTCTTT. Translation gives CASSLGAEGTEAFF.